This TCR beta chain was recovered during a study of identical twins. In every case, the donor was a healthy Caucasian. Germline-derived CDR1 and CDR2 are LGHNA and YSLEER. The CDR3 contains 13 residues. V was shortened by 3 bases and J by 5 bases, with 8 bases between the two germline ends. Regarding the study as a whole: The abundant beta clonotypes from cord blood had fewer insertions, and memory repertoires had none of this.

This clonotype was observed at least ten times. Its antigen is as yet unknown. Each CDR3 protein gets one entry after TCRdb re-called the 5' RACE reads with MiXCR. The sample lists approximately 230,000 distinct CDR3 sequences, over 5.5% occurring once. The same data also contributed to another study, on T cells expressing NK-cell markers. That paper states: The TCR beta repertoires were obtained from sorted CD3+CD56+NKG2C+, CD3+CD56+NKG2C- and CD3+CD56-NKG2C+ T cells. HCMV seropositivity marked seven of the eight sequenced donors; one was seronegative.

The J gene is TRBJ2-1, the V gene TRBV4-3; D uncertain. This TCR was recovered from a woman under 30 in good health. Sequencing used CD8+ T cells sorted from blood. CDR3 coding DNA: TGCGCCAGCAGCCACAGCTATAACAATGAGCAGTTCTTC. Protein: CASSHSYNNEQFF.